This T cell receptor (beta chain) was sequenced in a study of blood T cell repertoires in COVID-19. About the research overall: Sample material is recorded as cDNA or gDNA derived from T cells, B-cell-depleted T cells, or PBMCs.

V was clipped by 7 bases and J by 9 bases, with 19 bases between them. CDR3 length equals 14 residues. Germline-derived CDR1 and CDR2 are LNHDA and SQIVND (reference sequence). This clone was detected only once. The repertoire was sequenced with immunoSEQ multiplex PCR; TCRdb's copy has only in-frame clones and lacks some. The table includes some 240,000 clones, around 90% detected once. This receptor was taken from a woman in her sixties with COVID-19, enrolled during active disease. The chain carries TRBV19 and TRBJ2-1; D is perhaps TRBD1 (5 bases). The source material was peripheral blood. Here the CDR3 DNA reads TGTGCCAGTAATCAGGGTCTGAGTTTGGGTGAGCAGTTCTTC. Amino acid sequence: CASNQGLSLGEQFF.